This TCR beta chain was identified during a study of cytomegalovirus exposure and HLA in healthy donors. The primer mix had 60 Vbeta and 13 Jbeta primers. The method was immunoSEQ multiplex PCR; TCRdb's version includes in-frame clones alone and lacks a portion of them. Among 180,000 or so clones listed, roughly 80% were seen once. Sequencing was done on a sample of PBMCs. This clonotype originated in a girl between 5 and 17 years old in good health and CMV-seropositive.

The CDR3 DNA is TGCGCCAGCAGCGACAGGGGTTTGAACTATGGCTACACCTTC. It translates to CASSDRGLNYGYTF. V is TRBV5-1 and J is TRBJ1-2, with 8 bases aligning to TRBD1. Unmatched junction bases numbered 4, after V lost 4 bases and J lost 2 bases. The CDR3 loop spans 14 amino acids. Germline CDR1 reads SGHRS; CDR2 reads YFSETQ.